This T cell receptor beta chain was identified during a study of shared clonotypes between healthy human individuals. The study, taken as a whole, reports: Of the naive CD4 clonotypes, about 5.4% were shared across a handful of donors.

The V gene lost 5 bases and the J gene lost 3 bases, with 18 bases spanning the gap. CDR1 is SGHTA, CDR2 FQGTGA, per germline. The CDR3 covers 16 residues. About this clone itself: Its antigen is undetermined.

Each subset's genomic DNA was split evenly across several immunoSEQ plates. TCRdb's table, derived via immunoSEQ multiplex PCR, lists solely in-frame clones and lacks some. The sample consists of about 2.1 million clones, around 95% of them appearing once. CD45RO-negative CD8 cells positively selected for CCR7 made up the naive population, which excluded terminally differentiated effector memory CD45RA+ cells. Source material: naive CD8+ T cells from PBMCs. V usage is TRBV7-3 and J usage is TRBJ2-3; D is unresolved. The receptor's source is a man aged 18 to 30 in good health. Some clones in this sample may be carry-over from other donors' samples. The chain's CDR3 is CASSAIGRLVTDTQYF. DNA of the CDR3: TGTGCCAGCAGCGCAATCGGGCGGCTCGTGACAGATACGCAGTATTTT. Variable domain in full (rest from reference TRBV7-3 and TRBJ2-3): GAGVSQTPSNKVTEKGKYVELRCDPISGHTALYWYRQSLGQGPEFLIYFQGTGAADDSGLPNDRFFAVRPEGSVSTLKIQRTERGDSAVYLCASSAIGRLVTDTQYFGPGTRLTVL.